Below, 25 T cell receptor beta chains from the same sample are listed, as sequenced in a study of blood T cell repertoires in COVID-19. Repertoires were generated with immunoSEQ multiplex PCR, while TCRdb's copy carries only in-frame clones and drops some. The profile shows about 200,000 clones, around 84% of them singletons. The specimen was peripheral blood. These receptors originate from a woman aged 80 or over with acute or convalescent COVID-19.

J is TRBJ2-1 and V is TRBV9, with D maybe TRBD2 (5 bases). V was trimmed by 4 bases and J by 5 bases, leaving 13 bases between them. This CDR3 has 14 amino acids. Per germline, CDR1 SGDLS and CDR2 YYNGEE. CDR3: CASSPRPGNNEQFF. The CDR3 DNA reads as TGTGCCAGCAGCCCCCGCCCGGGAAACAATGAGCAGTTCTTC. The full variable domain, in which reference TRBV9 and TRBJ2-1 provide the parts outside the CDR3, is DSGVTQTPKHLITATGQRVTLRCSPRSGDLSVYWYQQSLDQGLQFLIQYYNGEERAKGNILERFSAQQFPDLHSELNLSSLELGDSALYFCASSPRPGNNEQFFGPGTRLTVL.

The chain recombines TRBV4-3 with TRBJ1-2, with D possibly matching TRBD1 (6 bases). Between the trimmed V and J ends, which lost 2 bases and 3 bases, there was a span of 10 bases. CDR1 LGHNA and CDR2 YSLEER come from the germline V gene. The CDR3 is 14 amino acids. As DNA, the CDR3 is TGCGCCAGCAGCCAATCGGACAGATACTATGGCTACACCTTC. This codes for CASSQSDRYYGYTF.

Here the CDR3 reads CASSQGGMRNEQFF. CDR3 DNA sequence: TGTGCCAGCAGCCAAGGAGGGATGAGGAATGAGCAGTTCTTC. The gene calls are TRBV3-1 (or the pseudogene TRBV3-2) and TRBJ2-1, with a possible D match to TRBD2 (5 bases). There are 14 residues in the CDR3. The V end was cut by 1 base, the J end by 7 bases, with 11 bases between. Germline V gene lookup returns CDR1 LGHDT and CDR2 YNNKEL (reference sequence).

The CDR3 loop reads CASSQIGGNTEAFF. CDR3 coding DNA: TGTGCCAGCAGCCAAATAGGGGGGAACACTGAAGCTTTCTTT. The V and J genes are TRBV14 and TRBJ1-1; perhaps TRBD1 as D (6 bases). The germline V gene has CDR1 SGHDN and CDR2 FVKESK. The CDR3 covers 14 residues. The V end lost 2 bases, the J end lost 1 base, and 8 bases lay between the germline ends.

The V and J genes are TRBV11-3 and TRBJ1-5; the match to TRBD1 covers 12 bases. The CDR3 contains 20 residues. The trim removed 6 bases at V and 0 bases at J, leaving 15 bases unmatched. The germline gives CDR1 SGHNT, CDR2 YENEEA. This CDR3 is CASRPDPGQGAPSSNQPQHF. As DNA, the CDR3 is TGTGCCAGCAGGCCTGATCCGGGACAGGGGGCCCCAAGTAGCAATCAGCCCCAGCATTTT.

The rearrangement joins TRBV7-9 to TRBJ2-5, with D possibly TRBD1 on 6 matching bases. The CDR3 has 16 residues. V was trimmed by 0 bases and J by 5 bases, leaving 16 bases between them. CDR1 and CDR2 (germline): SEHNR, FQNEAQ (reference sequence). CDR3 DNA sequence: TGTGCCAGCAGCTTAGCAGGGCGGCAGGGGAGCGAGACCCAGTACTTC. Its protein is CASSLAGRQGSETQYF.

The chain employs TRBV19 and TRBJ2-7; D may be TRBD2 (5 bases). CDR3 length equals 15 residues. Germline lookup yields CDR1 LNHDA and CDR2 SQIVND (reference sequence). The V and J ends lost 0 bases and 0 bases respectively, with 9 bases between them. CDR3 protein: CASSIDLSGSYEQYF. CDR3 coding DNA: TGTGCCAGTAGTATAGATTTGAGCGGCTCCTACGAGCAGTACTTC.

The CDR3 DNA follows: TGCAGCGTTGAGGGGGGTACTAGCAGATACAATGAGCAGTTCTTC. Translation gives CSVEGGTSRYNEQFF. The rearrangement uses TRBV29-1 and TRBJ2-1, with D possibly matching TRBD2 (6 bases). Between the trimmed V and J ends, which lost 3 bases and 4 bases, there was a span of 16 bases. CDR3 length equals 15 residues. Per germline, CDR1 SQVTM and CDR2 ANQGSEA.

The rearrangement joins TRBV18 to TRBJ2-1; D might be TRBD1 (5 bases). CDR3 length equals 16 residues. V gave up 6 bases and J gave up 4 bases, with 19 bases separating them. CDR1 is KGHSH, CDR2 LQKENI, per germline. CDR3 DNA sequence: TGTGCCAGCTCCCTCTTAGGGCAGGGAATATACAATGAGCAGTTCTTC. Its protein is CASSLLGQGIYNEQFF.

The V and J genes are TRBV27 and TRBJ1-5; 7 nucleotides align to TRBD1. In germline, CDR1 is MNHEY, CDR2 SMNVEV (reference sequence). Germline trimming cut 1 base from V and 2 bases from J; bases unmatched to any gene: 8. This CDR3 comprises 17 residues. As DNA, the CDR3 is TGTGCCAGCAGTTTATTTCCGACAGGGTATGGCAATCAGCCCCAGCATTTT. Its translation is CASSLFPTGYGNQPQHF.

This clone was observed a few times. The V and J genes are TRBV6-5 and TRBJ2-3, with 7 bases identical to TRBD1. Germline lookup yields CDR1 MNHEY and CDR2 SVGAGI. The CDR3 loop spans 14 amino acids. Germline trimming cut 5 bases from V and 9 bases from J; bases unmatched to any gene: 11. The CDR3 region is CASSPDRVSWTQYF. CDR3 sequence (DNA): TGTGCCAGCAGTCCCGACAGGGTCTCGTGGACGCAGTATTTT.

V gene TRBV7-9 combines with J gene TRBJ1-3; D is possibly TRBD1 (5 bases). V gave up 11 bases and J gave up 3 bases, with 8 bases separating them. Germline V CDR1 and CDR2: SEHNR, FQNEAQ (reference sequence). This CDR3 region has 11 residues. CDR3 sequence: CAPGVGNTIYF. The CDR3 region has the DNA TGTGCCCCGGGGGTTGGAAACACCATATATTTT.

This sequence joins TRBV18 and TRBJ1-1; TRBD1 is a possible D gene (5 bases). The CDR3 runs to 13 residues. Germline V gives CDR1 KGHSH, CDR2 LQKENI. The V end was cut by 4 bases, the J end by 5 bases, with 11 bases between. The CDR3 reads CASSRAGLTEAFF. CDR3 sequence (DNA): TGTGCCAGCTCACGGGCAGGGCTGACTGAAGCTTTCTTT.

The chain joins TRBV28 to TRBJ1-2; D gene ambiguous. The V gene lost 7 bases and the J gene lost 2 bases, with 14 bases spanning the gap. CDR3 length: 14 residues. Germline lookup yields CDR1 MDHEN and CDR2 SYDVKM. CDR3 in amino acids: CASTSPTGNYGYTF. CDR3 coding DNA: TGTGCCAGCACCTCCCCGACGGGGAACTATGGCTACACCTTC.

This clone has just a few counts. The chain recombines TRBV19 with TRBJ2-2; 8 positions agree with TRBD2. V was clipped by 6 bases and J by 5 bases; unmatched bases: 2. The V gene's germline CDR1 is LNHDA and CDR2 SQIVND (reference sequence). The CDR3 spans 13 residues. CDR3 bases: TGTGCCAGTAGCCCTAGCGGGACCGGGGAGCTGTTTTTT. Translation: CASSPSGTGELFF.

The chain has TRBV21-1 and TRBJ1-5; the table's D call, TRBD1, was not checked against the DNA. TRBV21-1 is a known pseudogene. The CDR3 runs 17 residues. The CDR3 is CASSKACRQNSNQPQHF. CDR3 nucleotides: TGTGCCAGCAGCAAAGCGTGCAGACAGAATAGCAATCAGCCCCAGCATTTT.

The CDR3 bases are TGTGCCAGCAGTGAACGCAGGAACACCGGGGAGCTGTTTTTT. Protein: CASSERRNTGELFF. V usage is TRBV6-1 and J usage is TRBJ2-2; no firm D call. CDR3 length equals 14 residues. Trimming pared 2 bases from V and 1 base from J, leaving 5 bases between. In germline, CDR1 is MNHNS, CDR2 SASEGT.

This chain connects TRBV5-1 to TRBJ1-1; possible D gene TRBD1, 6 bases. V was clipped by 3 bases and J by 0 bases, with 15 bases between them. CDR3 length: 16 residues. Germline values: CDR1 SGHRS, CDR2 YFSETQ. CDR3 sequence reads: CASSYFGQHMNTEAFF. The CDR3, as DNA: TGCGCCAGCAGCTACTTTGGACAGCACATGAACACTGAAGCTTTCTTT.

The rearrangement joins TRBV6-5 to TRBJ1-1, with 7 nucleotides matching TRBD1. This CDR3 region has 14 residues. J was trimmed by 5 bases and V by 6 bases; bases with no gene match: 9. Germline CDR1 reads MNHEY; CDR2 reads SVGAGI. The CDR3 DNA reads TGTGCCAGCAGAATCCCAGGGGGATGGACTGAAGCTTTCTTT. Protein: CASRIPGGWTEAFF.

The chain employs TRBV19 and TRBJ1-6; D is unresolved. The CDR3 consists of 14 residues. V was cut by 4 bases and J by 10 bases, with 14 bases left in between. Germline V lookup: CDR1 LNHDA, CDR2 SQIVND (reference sequence). CDR3 sequence (DNA): TGTGCCAGTAGTAGCCTCATTTCCGGGTCACCCCTCCACTTT. Encoded protein: CASSSLISGSPLHF.

The CDR3 protein is CASSQDSYNEQFF. CDR3 bases: TGCGCCAGCAGTCAGGACTCTTACAATGAGCAGTTCTTC. The rearrangement links TRBV5-1 to TRBJ2-1, with D perhaps TRBD2 (5 bases). Germline V lookup: CDR1 SGHRS, CDR2 YFSETQ. The ends were cut back, 5 bases at V and 4 bases at J, with 10 bases in the middle. This CDR3 is 13 amino acids long.

This chain uses TRBV3-1 (or the pseudogene TRBV3-2) with TRBJ2-5, with 11 nucleotides matching TRBD2. Trimming cost V 11 bases and J 5 bases; bases outside gene matches: 10. The CDR3 has 14 amino acids. The germline V gene encodes CDR1 LGHDT and CDR2 YNNKEL (reference sequence). The CDR3 DNA follows: TGTGCCGCGTATAGCGGGAGGGCCAGGGAGACCCAGTACTTC. Protein: CAAYSGRARETQYF.

This clone was counted once. The chain carries TRBV6-5 and TRBJ1-2, with 8 bases matching TRBD1. V dropped 4 bases and J dropped 8; count of bases not matched to a gene: 6. CDR3 length: 13 amino acids. CDR1 and CDR2 from the germline V gene are MNHEY and SVGAGI. The CDR3 spells CASSSDRGRGYTF. CDR3 DNA: TGTGCCAGCAGTTCAGACAGGGGAAGAGGCTACACCTTC.

The chain recombines TRBV28 with TRBJ2-3; 7 nucleotides align to TRBD2. Per germline, CDR1 MDHEN and CDR2 SYDVKM. This CDR3 is 12 amino acids long. J was trimmed by 4 bases and V by 9 bases; bases with no gene match: 4. The CDR3 reads CASRGRADTQYF. As DNA, the CDR3 is TGTGCCAGTCGGGGGAGGGCAGATACGCAGTATTTT. Full variable domain (outside the CDR3, taken from reference TRBV28 and TRBJ2-3): DVKVTQSSRYLVKRTGEKVFLECVQDMDHENMFWYRQDPGLGLRLIYFSYDVKMKEKGDIPEGYSVSREKKERFSLILESASTNQTSMYLCASRGRADTQYFGPGTRLTVL.

The chain joins TRBV9 to TRBJ2-1; a weak D match, TRBD2 (5 bases). Trimming pared 3 bases from V and 0 bases from J, leaving 7 bases between. Germline CDR1 is SGDLS and CDR2 is YYNGEE. CDR3 length equals 14 residues. The CDR3 nucleotides are TGTGCCAGCAGCGCAACTAGCTCCTACAATGAGCAGTTCTTC. Translation: CASSATSSYNEQFF.